The 4 T cell receptor beta chains reported below all come from one sample, sequenced in a study of T cell changes during pregnancy in multiple sclerosis. Sequencing used immunoSEQ multiplex PCR; TCRdb keeps in-frame clones, though not all of them. The sample lists roughly 63,000 clones, 90% occurring once. The specimen was peripheral blood, collected in the second trimester of pregnancy. All receptors come from a female donor in good health, enrolled as a control in a pregnancy study.

This rearrangement joins TRBV5-8 to TRBJ1-1; D might be TRBD1 (5 bases). The CDR3 has 15 residues. Germline lookup yields CDR1 SGHTS and CDR2 YDEGEE. The V end was cut by 2 bases, the J end by 3 bases, with 14 bases between. As DNA, the CDR3 is TGTGCCAGCAGCTTATTGCCAGGGCGAGACACTGAAGCTTTCTTT. This translates into CASSLLPGRDTEAFF.

The chain uses TRBV29-1 and TRBJ2-6; D may be TRBD2 (6 bases). The CDR3 loop spans 16 amino acids. Trimming left V 4 bases short and J 3 bases short, with 16 bases between. Germline lookup yields CDR1 SQVTM and CDR2 ANQGSEA. CDR3 loop: CSVVRDSRSGANVLTF. CDR3 nucleotide sequence: TGCAGCGTTGTTAGGGACTCAAGAAGTGGGGCCAACGTCCTGACTTTC.

The chain is built from TRBV2 and TRBJ2-2, with 10 positions matching TRBD1. Germline CDR1 and CDR2: SNHLY and FYNNEI. V lost 5 bases and J lost 12; bases outside the gene matches: 6. The CDR3 runs 13 residues. DNA of the CDR3: TGTGCCAGCAGTACCTGGACAGGGGGTCAGCTGTTTTTT. It codes for CASSTWTGGQLFF.

The CDR3 coding sequence is TGTGCCAGCAGCGTAGTAGGGGCTAGCACAGATACGCAGTATTTT. Translating gives CASSVVGASTDTQYF. The chain combines TRBV9 with TRBJ2-3; D perhaps matches TRBD1 (5 bases). V was shortened by 0 bases and J by 0 bases, with 8 bases between the two germline ends. The length of the CDR3 is 15 residues. CDR1 and CDR2 from the germline V gene are SGDLS and YYNGEE.